Detailed here is one TCR beta chain. What this receptor recognizes is not known. The input lacks base qualities; no much larger clone sits a single base away. In total, around 600 healthy bone marrow donors made up the cohort. At the time of sampling, all cohort members were nominally healthy, though unrecorded immune exposures were likely present. The donor tested CMV seropositive, placing the donor among the roughly 300 seropositive members of the cohort. A peripheral blood sample was collected from each donor, and TCR beta sequencing was performed on peripheral blood mononuclear cells. The Qiagen DNeasy Blood Extraction Kit was used to extract genomic DNA from the blood cell samples. Library method: the immunoSEQ multiplex PCR assay. The multiplex PCR relied on a mix of 60 forward primers for TCR Vbeta segments and 13 reverse primers for TCR Jbeta segments. The CDR3 region of rearranged TCR beta genes was amplified from genomic DNA by a multiplex PCR assay. On the Illumina HiSeq System, the amplified TCR beta libraries were sequenced as 87-base-pair reads. In the paper's pipeline: A later analysis tallied roughly 80 million unique TCR beta chains across the 666 repertoires, and about 12 million of those chains were shared by two or more donors. To remove PCR and sequencing errors, raw reads were error-corrected and collapsed into unique sequences using a nearest-neighbor algorithm that merged closely related sequences. Alignment of CDR3 sequences to IMGT reference sequences was used to assign V, D and J gene segments. For a sequence to be retained, a match of at least six nucleotides to both a V gene segment and a J gene segment was required. A rearrangement counted as productive if the CDR3 had no stop codons and remained in frame with V and J, and every other rearrangement counted as non-productive. CDR3 was defined by IMGT convention, running from the second conserved V-encoded cysteine to the conserved J-encoded phenylalanine. In an earlier analysis of around 540 of the donors, sequences lacking an unambiguous match to a single V gene segment were excluded. In an earlier analysis of approximately 560 of the donors, a V segment was called functional when productive rearrangements were above 56.7%, and segregating when the standard deviation between donors exceeded 5%. A statistical classification framework was built for diagnosing cytomegalovirus status from the catalog of TCR beta chain sequences. In a later analysis, TCR nucleotide sequences were compared against IMGT/GENE-DB human TR gene sequences so that V and J genes could be assigned. A later analysis assigned CDR3 sequences and most-parsimonious VDJ recombination scenarios with the TCRdist pipeline. In a later analysis, each TCR beta chain was defined by its CDR3 amino acid sequence together with its V-gene family, and reads lacking a unique V-gene family were excluded. A later analysis removed 500 to 650 highly shared, low-generation-probability nucleotide sequences to deal with suspected cross-contamination and a sequencing artifact. A later analysis calculated a clonal expansion index for each public chain from normalized within-repertoire ranks of inferred template counts. A later analysis computed generation probabilities with a VDJ recombination model fitted to out-of-frame rearrangements, and checked the results against IGoR. In a later analysis, hypergeometric tests were used to score TCR-TCR, TCR-HLA and TCR-CMV co-occurrence, with a repertoire-size bias correction applied to TCR pairs. In a later analysis, false discovery rates were estimated by permuting HLA or CMV assignments 20 times. A later analysis grouped co-occurring TCRs with DBSCAN, adding TCRdist sequence similarity when clustering within HLA-allele-positive subsets. Repertoires with fewer than 30,000 or more than 120,000 public chains, plus five repertoires with anomalous nucleotide sharing, were excluded from co-occurrence clustering. TCRdb carries this immuneACCESS record with in-frame sequences only. Its versions omit some clonotypes, under half of them owing to an unresolved V gene in the studies checked, with the rest unexplained. V and J calls and clone size are those listed in that table; D and trimming were worked out from the DNA. A total of 150,000 to 200,000 clones appear in this sample, 60% to 80% of them only once. The ten largest make up 4% to 5% of the sample.

The sample comes from a study of cytomegalovirus exposure and HLA in healthy donors (TCRdb year 2017). Study-wide context: An earlier analysis of 550 to 700 of the donors reported 276 Gb of sequence data and around 110 million unique TCR beta sequences from 150 million to 200 million T cells. A handful of DR-DQ haplotypes were treated as single units for association and clustering because of strong linkage in the cohort. Donor age, sex, ethnicity and CMV serostatus were compiled alongside the repertoire data. To decide whether each TCR beta V gene segment behaved as functional or pseudogenic, an earlier analysis of some 580 of the donors relied on high-throughput TCR beta sequencing. Of the roughly 400 genotyped donors, less than 90% were placed in the genetic ancestry cluster associated with self-reported Caucasian donors. The study used immunosequencing to profile the T cell repertoires of around 600 subjects and linked those repertoires to cytomegalovirus serostatus. Besides the first cohort of around 700 subjects, a separate validation cohort made up of 120 different subjects was used. The study combined high-throughput TCR immunosequencing, statistical association of individual TCRs with disease status, and machine learning to predict cytomegalovirus infection status. In a later genetic analysis, genome-wide SNP genotypes for 398 of the 666 donors were used, and that subset was treated as a discovery cohort. Both class I and class II loci were covered by HLA typing, at four-digit resolution. All discovery cohort repertoires had been generated on a single sequencing platform. The number of donors typed differed by locus, with roughly 629-640 for A, B, C, DRB1 and DQB1, around 520 for DQA1, 606 for DPA1, and some 440 for DPB1. Rather than drawing on any new phenotypic data, the later analysis identified candidate immune exposures from TCR beta sequences and the way those sequences occurred across donors. An early release covering roughly 600 HLA-typed donors comprised approximately 300 gigabases of sequencing data and around 85 million unique TCR sequences. The study aimed to test whether cataloging public T cell receptors could reveal signatures of past pathogen exposure. Across approximately 420 genotyped donors of the cohort, an average of roughly 200,000 unique TCR beta nucleotide sequences per donor were sequenced, and roughly 20% of those sequences were non-productive. To study patterns of TCR occurrence, a later analysis re-analyzed previously published TCR beta repertoires from 650 to 750 donors and added high-resolution HLA genotyping.

What the research found in general, with its limitations: Cytomegalovirus status was reported to be diagnosed by the classifier with high specificity and sensitivity in both the original and validation cohorts. In an earlier analysis of around 600 of the donors, most TCR beta V segments were observed in productive rearrangements about 90% or about 30% of the time, broadly matching IMGT annotations. A cluster of highly shared sequence variants was judged likely to be a technical artifact of the sequencing pipeline. Around 16 rarely observed V segments, including chromosome 9 orphons, were excluded from the earlier analysis of approximately 600 of the donors because counts were too low. Because HLA typing was missing for some donors at each locus, association tests included only the typed subset. A later genetic analysis associated a missense DCLRE1C variant with V-gene and J-gene trimming of TCR beta chains, and an independent cohort replicated the association. Most TCR sequences were seen in very few donors, while some public TCRs were found in many individuals. Compared with the roughly 710-donor mean, donors in an Asian-associated ancestry cluster had fewer N-insertions in productive TCRs, according to a later genetic analysis. A further reported finding was that TCR beta sequences accurately predicted the HLA-A and HLA-B alleles for most subjects in the first cohort. When HLA alleles, especially DR and DQ, strongly co-occurred, TCR associations were difficult to assign to individual alleles. This cohort had only TCR beta chains sequenced, and the lack of alpha or paired-chain data limited which features could be detected. Some IMGT-functional V segments, including TRBV6-2 and TRBV6-3, could not be distinguished by the 87-base-pair reads and were therefore excluded. A later analysis found that HLA-associated TCR beta chains were more clonally expanded and had lower generation probabilities than equally common non-associated chains. Presence/absence analyses assumed roughly uniform sequencing depth across donors, an assumption that may not hold. A total of 150 to 200 TCR beta chains were listed by the study as associated with cytomegalovirus. In vitro tests confirmed that a few of the cytomegalovirus-associated TCR beta chains recognize cytomegalovirus antigens. A later analysis reported that several top co-occurrence clusters appeared linked to parvovirus B19, influenza, CMV and Epstein-Barr virus. A later analysis associated 16,951 TCR beta sequences with specific HLA alleles at a false discovery rate of 0.05. Correlated functional status among segregating V segments might be attributable to linkage disequilibrium, but an unknown experimental factor could not be ruled out. A later analysis found that TCR association rates varied across HLA loci, with DRB1 alleles showing the most associated TCRs and HLA-C alleles the fewest. According to a later analysis, most CMV-associated TCR beta chains appeared to be HLA-restricted, and the HLA associations seemed to be driven largely by CMV exposure. The authors suggested that the approach could potentially be extended to other disease states and immunological phenotypes. For the cohort, immune exposure information was limited to CMV serostatus.

A distance of 7 bases separates the germline ends of V and J, which lose 2 bases and 0 bases respectively. The CDR3 starts with the cysteine, ends with the phenylalanine, and has 14 residues. The retained sequence is limited to the CDR3, 42 bases, with the frame set at the first base. Based on the germline V gene, the CDR1 and CDR2 sequences are SGHNT and YENEEA. The V and J segments used are TRBV11-3 and TRBJ1-1; confidence is insufficient to name the D gene. Sequenced sample: PBMCs. This receptor was identified in a man younger than 30 in good health and CMV-seropositive. The nucleotides are TGTGCCAGCAGCTTATTGGCGGTGAACACTGAAGCTTTCTTT. Its coded protein is CASSLLAVNTEAFF.